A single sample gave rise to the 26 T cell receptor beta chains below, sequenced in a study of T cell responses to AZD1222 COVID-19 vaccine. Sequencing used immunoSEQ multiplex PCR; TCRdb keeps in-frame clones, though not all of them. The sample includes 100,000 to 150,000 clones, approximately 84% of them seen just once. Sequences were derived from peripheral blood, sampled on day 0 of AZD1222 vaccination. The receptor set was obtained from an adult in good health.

The CDR3 is CASSHRQGDTEAFF. The CDR3 nucleotides read TGTGCCAGCAGCCACCGACAGGGCGACACTGAAGCTTTCTTT. The chain joins TRBV3-1 (or the pseudogene TRBV3-2) to TRBJ1-1; TRBD1 matches at 7 bases. Germline assignment: CDR1 LGHDT and CDR2 YNNKEL (reference sequence). V was clipped by 3 bases and J by 3 bases; unmatched bases: 4. CDR3 length: 14 amino acids.

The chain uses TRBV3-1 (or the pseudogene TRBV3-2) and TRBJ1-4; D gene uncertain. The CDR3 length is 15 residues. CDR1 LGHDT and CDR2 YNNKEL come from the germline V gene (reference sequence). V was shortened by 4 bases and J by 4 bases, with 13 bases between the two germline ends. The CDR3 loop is CASSPRSQSNEKLFF. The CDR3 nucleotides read TGTGCCAGCAGCCCTCGGTCCCAGAGTAATGAAAAACTGTTTTTT.

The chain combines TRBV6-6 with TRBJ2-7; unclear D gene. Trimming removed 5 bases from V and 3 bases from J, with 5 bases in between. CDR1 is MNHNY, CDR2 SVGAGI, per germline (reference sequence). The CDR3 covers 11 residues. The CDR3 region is CASSQFYEQYF. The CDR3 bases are TGTGCCAGCAGTCAATTCTACGAGCAGTACTTC.

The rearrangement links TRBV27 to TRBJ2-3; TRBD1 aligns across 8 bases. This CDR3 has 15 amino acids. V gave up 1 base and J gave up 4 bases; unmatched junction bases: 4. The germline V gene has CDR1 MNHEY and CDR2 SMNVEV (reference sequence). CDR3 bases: TGTGCCAGCAGTTTATACGGACAGGGACCAGATACGCAGTATTTT. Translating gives CASSLYGQGPDTQYF.

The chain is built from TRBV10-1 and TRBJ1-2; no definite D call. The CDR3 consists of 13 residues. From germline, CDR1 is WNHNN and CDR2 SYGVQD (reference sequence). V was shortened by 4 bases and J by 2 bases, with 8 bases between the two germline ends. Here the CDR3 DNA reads TGCGCCAGCAGTGTAGACATCAACTATGGCTACACCTTC. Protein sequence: CASSVDINYGYTF.

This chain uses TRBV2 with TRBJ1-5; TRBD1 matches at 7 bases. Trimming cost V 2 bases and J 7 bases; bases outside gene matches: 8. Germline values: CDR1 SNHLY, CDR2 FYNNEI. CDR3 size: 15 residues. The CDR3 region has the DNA TGTGCCAGCAGTGAACAGGGGGGGGACGGACAGCCCCAGCATTTT. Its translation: CASSEQGGDGQPQHF.

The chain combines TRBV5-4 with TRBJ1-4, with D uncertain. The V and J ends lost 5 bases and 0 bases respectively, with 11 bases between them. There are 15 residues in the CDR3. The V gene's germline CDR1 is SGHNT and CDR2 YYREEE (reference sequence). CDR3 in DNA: TGTGCCAGCAGTTCCACGGGCGCAACTAATGAAAAACTGTTTTTT. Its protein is CASSSTGATNEKLFF.

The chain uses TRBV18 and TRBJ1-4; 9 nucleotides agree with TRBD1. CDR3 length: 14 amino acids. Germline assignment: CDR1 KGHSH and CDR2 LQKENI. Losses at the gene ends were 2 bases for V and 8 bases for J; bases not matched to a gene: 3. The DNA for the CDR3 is TGTGCCAGCTCACCAAGGGACAGGGACGAAAAACTGTTTTTT. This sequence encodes CASSPRDRDEKLFF.

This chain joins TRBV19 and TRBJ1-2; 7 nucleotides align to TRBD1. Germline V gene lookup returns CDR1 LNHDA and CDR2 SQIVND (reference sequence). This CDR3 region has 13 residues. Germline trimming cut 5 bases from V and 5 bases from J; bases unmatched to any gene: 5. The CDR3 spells CASSVTGPYGYTF. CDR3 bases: TGTGCCAGTAGTGTGACAGGGCCTTATGGCTACACCTTC.

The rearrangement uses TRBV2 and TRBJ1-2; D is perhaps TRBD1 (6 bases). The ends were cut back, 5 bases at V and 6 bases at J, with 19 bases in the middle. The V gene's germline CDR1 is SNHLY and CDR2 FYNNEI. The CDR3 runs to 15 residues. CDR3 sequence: CASSLTGTSPDGYTF. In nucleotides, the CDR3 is TGTGCCAGCAGTCTAACCGGGACATCTCCGGATGGCTACACCTTC.

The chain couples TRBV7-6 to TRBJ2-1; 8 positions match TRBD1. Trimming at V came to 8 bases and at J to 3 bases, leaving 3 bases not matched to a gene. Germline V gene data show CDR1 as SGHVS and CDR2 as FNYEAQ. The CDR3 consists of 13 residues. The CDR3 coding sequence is TGTGCCAGCGGGGGACAGGTCTACAATGAGCAGTTCTTC. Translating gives CASGGQVYNEQFF.

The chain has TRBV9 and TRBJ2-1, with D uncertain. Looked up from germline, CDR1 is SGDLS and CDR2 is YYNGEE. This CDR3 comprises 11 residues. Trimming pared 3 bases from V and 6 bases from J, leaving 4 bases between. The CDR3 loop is CASSALNEQFF. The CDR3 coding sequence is TGTGCCAGCAGCGCCCTCAATGAGCAGTTCTTC.

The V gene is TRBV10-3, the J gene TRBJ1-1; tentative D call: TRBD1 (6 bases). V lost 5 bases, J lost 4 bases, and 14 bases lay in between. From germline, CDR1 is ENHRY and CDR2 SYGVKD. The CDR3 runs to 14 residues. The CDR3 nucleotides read TGTGCCATCAGTTACGCGGACAGTGGCACTGAAGCTTTCTTT. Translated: CAISYADSGTEAFF.

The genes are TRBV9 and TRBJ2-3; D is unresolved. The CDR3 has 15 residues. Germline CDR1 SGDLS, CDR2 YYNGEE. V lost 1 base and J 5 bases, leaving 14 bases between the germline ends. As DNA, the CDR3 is TGTGCCAGCAGCGTATCCCCACCCCCCCAAGATACGCAGTATTTT. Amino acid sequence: CASSVSPPPQDTQYF.

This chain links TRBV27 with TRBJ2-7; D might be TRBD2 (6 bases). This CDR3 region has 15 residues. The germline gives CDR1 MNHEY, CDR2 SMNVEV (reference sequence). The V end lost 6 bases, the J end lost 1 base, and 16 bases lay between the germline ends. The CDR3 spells CASSMGGARSYEQYF. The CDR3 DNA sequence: TGTGCCAGCAGCATGGGCGGGGCGCGGTCCTACGAGCAGTACTTC.

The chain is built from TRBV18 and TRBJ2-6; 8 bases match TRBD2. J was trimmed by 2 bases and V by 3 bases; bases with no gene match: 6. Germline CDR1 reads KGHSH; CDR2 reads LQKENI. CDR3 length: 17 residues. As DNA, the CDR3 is TGTGCCAGCTCACCCAGGGGACTAGAGGCTGGGGCCAACGTCCTGACTTTC. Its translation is CASSPRGLEAGANVLTF.

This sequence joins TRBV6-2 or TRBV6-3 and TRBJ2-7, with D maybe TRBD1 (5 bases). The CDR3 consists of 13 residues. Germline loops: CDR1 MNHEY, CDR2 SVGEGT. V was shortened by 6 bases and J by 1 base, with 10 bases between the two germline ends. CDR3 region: CASSIDSSYEQYF. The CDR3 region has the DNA TGTGCCAGCAGCATTGACAGTTCCTACGAGCAGTACTTC.

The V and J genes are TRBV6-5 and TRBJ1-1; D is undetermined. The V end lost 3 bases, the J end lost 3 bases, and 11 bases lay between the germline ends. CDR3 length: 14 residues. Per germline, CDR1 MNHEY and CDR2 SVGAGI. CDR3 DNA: TGTGCCAGCAGTTATCAAGGAAATGACACTGAAGCTTTCTTT. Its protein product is CASSYQGNDTEAFF.

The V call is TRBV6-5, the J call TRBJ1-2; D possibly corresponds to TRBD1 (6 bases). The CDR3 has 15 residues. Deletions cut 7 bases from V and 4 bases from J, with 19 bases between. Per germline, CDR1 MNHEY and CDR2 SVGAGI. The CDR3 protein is CASTQRRRTAYGYTF. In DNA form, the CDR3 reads TGTGCCAGCACCCAGAGGAGACGGACAGCCTATGGCTACACCTTC.

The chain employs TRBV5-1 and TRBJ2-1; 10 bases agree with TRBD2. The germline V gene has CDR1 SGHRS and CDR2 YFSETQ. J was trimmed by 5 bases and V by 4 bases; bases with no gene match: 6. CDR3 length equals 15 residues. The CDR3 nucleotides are TGCGCCAGCAGCGACGGGACTAGCGCCCACAATGAGCAGTTCTTC. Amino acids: CASSDGTSAHNEQFF.

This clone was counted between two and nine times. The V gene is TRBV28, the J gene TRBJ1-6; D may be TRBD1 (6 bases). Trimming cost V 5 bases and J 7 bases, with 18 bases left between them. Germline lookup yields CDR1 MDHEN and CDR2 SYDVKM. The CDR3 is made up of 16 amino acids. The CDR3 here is CASSQYRSGQNSPLHF. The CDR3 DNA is TGTGCCAGCAGTCAATACCGGTCCGGACAGAATTCACCCCTCCACTTT.

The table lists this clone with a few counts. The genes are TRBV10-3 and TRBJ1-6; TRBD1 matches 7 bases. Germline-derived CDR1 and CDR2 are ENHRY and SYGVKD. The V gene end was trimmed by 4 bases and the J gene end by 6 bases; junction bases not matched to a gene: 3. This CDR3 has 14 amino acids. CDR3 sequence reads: CAISGQGFNSPLHF. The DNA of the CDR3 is TGTGCCATCAGTGGACAGGGTTTTAATTCACCCCTCCACTTT.

The CDR3, as DNA: TGTGCCAGCAGCCTTATTCGGGGGGGGCCTGGGAATGAGCAGTTCTTC. It translates to CASSLIRGGPGNEQFF. The chain uses TRBV11-2 and TRBJ2-1; TRBD2 aligns across 8 bases. In germline, CDR1 is SGHAT, CDR2 FQNNGV. This CDR3 has 16 residues. Unmatched junction bases numbered 13, after V lost 5 bases and J lost 7 bases.

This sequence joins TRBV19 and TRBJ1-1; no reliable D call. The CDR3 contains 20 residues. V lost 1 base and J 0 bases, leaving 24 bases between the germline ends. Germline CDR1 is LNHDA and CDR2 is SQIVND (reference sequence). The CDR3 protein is CASSIGRRTETRILNTEAFF. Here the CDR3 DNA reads TGTGCCAGTAGTATAGGGCGAAGAACAGAGACGAGAATTCTGAACACTGAAGCTTTCTTT.

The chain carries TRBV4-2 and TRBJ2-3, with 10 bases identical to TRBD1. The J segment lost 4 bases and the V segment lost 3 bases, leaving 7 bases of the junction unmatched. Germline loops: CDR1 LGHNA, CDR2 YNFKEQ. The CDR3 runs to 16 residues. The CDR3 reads CASSQPGQGRSDTQYF. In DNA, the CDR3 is TGTGCCAGCAGCCAGCCGGGACAGGGGCGGTCAGATACGCAGTATTTT.

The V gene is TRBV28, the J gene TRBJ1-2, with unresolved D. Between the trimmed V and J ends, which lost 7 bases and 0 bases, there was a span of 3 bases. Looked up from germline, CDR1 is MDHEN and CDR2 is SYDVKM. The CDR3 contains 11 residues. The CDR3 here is CASTANYGYTF. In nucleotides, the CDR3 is TGTGCCAGCACCGCTAACTATGGCTACACCTTC.